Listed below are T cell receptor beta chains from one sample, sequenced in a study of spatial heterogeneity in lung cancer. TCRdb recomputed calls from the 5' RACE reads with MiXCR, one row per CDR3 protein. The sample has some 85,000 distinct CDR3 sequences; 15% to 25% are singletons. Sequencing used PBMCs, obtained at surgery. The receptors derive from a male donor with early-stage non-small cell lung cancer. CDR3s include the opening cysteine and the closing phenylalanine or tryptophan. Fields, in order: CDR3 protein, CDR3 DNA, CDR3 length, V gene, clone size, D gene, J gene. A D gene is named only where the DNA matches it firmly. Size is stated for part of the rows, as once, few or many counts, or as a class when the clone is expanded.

CDR3 protein: CASSIRRVNTEAFF
CDR3 DNA: TGCGCCAGCAGCATACGTCGGGTGAACACTGAAGCTTTCTTT
CDR3 length: 14
V gene: TRBV4-3
clone size: few
D gene: -
J gene: TRBJ1-1

CDR3 protein: CASSAGTGDIGELFF
CDR3 DNA: TGTGCCAGCTCGGCCGGGACAGGGGACATCGGGGAGCTGTTTTTT
CDR3 length: 15
V gene: TRBV18
clone size: once
D gene: TRBD1
J gene: TRBJ2-2

CDR3 protein: CASSAGQGGQPQHF
CDR3 DNA: TGTGCCAGCAGCGCCGGACAGGGGGGTCAGCCCCAGCATTTT
CDR3 length: 14
V gene: TRBV9
clone size: few
D gene: TRBD1
J gene: TRBJ1-5

CDR3 protein: CASSPGTNIQYF
CDR3 DNA: TGTGCCAGCAGCCCTGGGACAAACATTCAGTACTTC
CDR3 length: 12
V gene: TRBV25-1
clone size: few
D gene: -
J gene: TRBJ2-4

CDR3 protein: CASSVGESMRASPLHF
CDR3 DNA: TGTGCCAGCAGCGTAGGTGAATCTATGAGGGCTTCACCCCTCCACTTT
CDR3 length: 16
V gene: TRBV9
clone size: -
D gene: -
J gene: TRBJ1-6

CDR3 protein: CSAAQGRQPQHF
CDR3 DNA: TGCAGTGCTGCCCAGGGACGTCAGCCCCAGCATTTT
CDR3 length: 12
V gene: TRBV20-1
clone size: -
D gene: -
J gene: TRBJ1-5

CDR3 protein: CSAEGSVNTEAFF
CDR3 DNA: TGCAGTGCGGAAGGGAGCGTGAACACTGAAGCTTTCTTT
CDR3 length: 13
V gene: TRBV20-1
clone size: -
D gene: -
J gene: TRBJ1-1

CDR3 protein: CASSIDSPSYNEQFF
CDR3 DNA: TGTGCCAGCAGCATCGACAGCCCATCCTACAATGAGCAGTTCTTC
CDR3 length: 15
V gene: TRBV5-4
clone size: few
D gene: -
J gene: TRBJ2-1

CDR3 protein: CASSPAGQGEEQYF
CDR3 DNA: TGTGCCAGCTCACCAGCGGGACAAGGAGAGGAGCAGTACTTC
CDR3 length: 14
V gene: TRBV18
clone size: -
D gene: -
J gene: TRBJ2-7

CDR3 protein: CASSSGLAGMLTYEQYF
CDR3 DNA: TGTGCCAGCAGTTCTGGACTAGCGGGCATGCTTACCTACGAGCAGTACTTC
CDR3 length: 17
V gene: TRBV28
clone size: many
D gene: TRBD2
J gene: TRBJ2-7

CDR3 protein: CSARARAGGYGYTF
CDR3 DNA: TGCAGTGCTAGAGCCCGGGCGGGGGGCTATGGCTACACCTTC
CDR3 length: 14
V gene: TRBV20-1
clone size: few
D gene: -
J gene: TRBJ1-2

CDR3 protein: CASSYLSGSNNEQFF
CDR3 DNA: TGTGCCAGCAGTTACTTATCCGGGTCCAATAATGAGCAGTTCTTC
CDR3 length: 15
V gene: TRBV6-5
clone size: few
D gene: -
J gene: TRBJ2-1

CDR3 protein: CASERQGQTEAFF
CDR3 DNA: TGTGCCAGCGAGAGACAGGGACAGACTGAAGCTTTCTTT
CDR3 length: 13
V gene: TRBV2
clone size: few
D gene: TRBD1
J gene: TRBJ1-1

CDR3 protein: CASSRTGLAGGLRAQFF
CDR3 DNA: TGTGCCAGCAGCCGAACGGGACTAGCGGGGGGGCTCCGCGCGCAGTTCTTC
CDR3 length: 17
V gene: TRBV7-2
clone size: many
D gene: TRBD2
J gene: TRBJ2-1

CDR3 protein: CASSARPWGATEAFF
CDR3 DNA: TGTGCCAGCAGCGCCCGTCCATGGGGGGCCACTGAAGCTTTCTTT
CDR3 length: 15
V gene: TRBV9
clone size: few
D gene: -
J gene: TRBJ1-1

CDR3 protein: CASSSRVYNEAFF
CDR3 DNA: TGTGCCAGCAGTTCCAGGGTGTACAATGAAGCTTTCTTT
CDR3 length: 13
V gene: TRBV5-6
clone size: many
D gene: -
J gene: TRBJ1-1

CDR3 protein: CASSSQGSKFF
CDR3 DNA: TGTGCCAGCAGCTCACAGGGTTCAAAGTTCTTC
CDR3 length: 11
V gene: TRBV28
clone size: once
D gene: -
J gene: TRBJ2-1

CDR3 protein: CASSQDGRGPTDTQYF
CDR3 DNA: TGTGCCAGCAGCCAAGATGGGCGGGGCCCCACAGATACGCAGTATTTT
CDR3 length: 16
V gene: TRBV3-1
clone size: -
D gene: -
J gene: TRBJ2-3

CDR3 protein: CASTDGGGGSPEAFF
CDR3 DNA: TGTGCCAGCACCGACGGGGGGGGCGGGAGCCCTGAAGCTTTCTTT
CDR3 length: 15
V gene: TRBV6-5
clone size: -
D gene: -
J gene: TRBJ1-1

CDR3 protein: CASSLATAFKTEAFF
CDR3 DNA: TGTGCCAGCAGCTTAGCCACAGCATTTAAAACTGAAGCTTTCTTT
CDR3 length: 15
V gene: TRBV7-2
clone size: -
D gene: -
J gene: TRBJ1-1

CDR3 protein: CASSLVTSGAYEQYF
CDR3 DNA: TGTGCCAGCAGCTTAGTGACTAGCGGGGCCTACGAGCAGTACTTC
CDR3 length: 15
V gene: TRBV7-2
clone size: few
D gene: TRBD2
J gene: TRBJ2-7

CDR3 protein: CASSLGAPNEQFF
CDR3 DNA: TGTGCCAGCAGCTTGGGCGCCCCGAATGAGCAGTTCTTC
CDR3 length: 13
V gene: TRBV7-8
clone size: many
D gene: -
J gene: TRBJ2-1

CDR3 protein: CASSLPVRGSAGELFF
CDR3 DNA: TGTGCCAGCAGTTTACCTGTCCGCGGAAGCGCCGGGGAGCTGTTTTTT
CDR3 length: 16
V gene: TRBV28
clone size: -
D gene: -
J gene: TRBJ2-2

CDR3 protein: CASSREGFTDTQYF
CDR3 DNA: TGTGCCAGCAGCCGGGAGGGTTTCACAGATACGCAGTATTTT
CDR3 length: 14
V gene: TRBV7-3
clone size: -
D gene: TRBD2
J gene: TRBJ2-3